This passage covers 8 T cell receptor beta chains from one sample sequenced in a study of blood T cells in healthy people across ages (dated by TCRdb to the mid-2010s). The method was 5' RACE. TCRdb shows the sequencer as Illumina HiSeq 2500. A second PCR of roughly 6 to 12 cycles was performed with a sample-barcoded 5' primer and a J-beta primer mix. The public reads were run again by TCRdb, first through fastp at Q25 and then through MiXCR, and only productive beta chains were kept. Each record represents a unique CDR3 protein, reported with the most common genes and DNA among its rows. Present in this sample are about 1.6 million distinct CDR3 sequences, roughly 32% of which were seen just once. Clones ranked in the top ten supply approximately 11% of the sample. The sequencing sample was made of blood. The receptor set was obtained from a woman in her thirties in good health.

The chain joins TRBV20-1 to TRBJ2-1; TRBD2 matches 16 bases. Trimming at V came to 4 bases and at J to 6 bases, leaving 6 bases not matched to a gene. The germline gives CDR1 DFQATT, CDR2 SNEGSKA (reference sequence). The CDR3 has 16 amino acids. CDR3 amino acids: CSAKSGTSGGANEQFF. CDR3 nucleotides: TGCAGTGCTAAGTCAGGGACTAGCGGGGGGGCCAATGAGCAGTTCTTC.

This clonotype was detected ten times or more. This rearrangement joins TRBV12-3 or TRBV12-4 to TRBJ2-1; 11 bases map to TRBD2. With V trimmed by 1 base and J by 4 bases, 3 bases remained unmatched. CDR3 length: 16 amino acids. CDR3 nucleotides: TGTGCCAGCAGTTTAGTTCCTAGCGGGGGGTACAATGAGCAGTTCTTC. The encoded protein is CASSLVPSGGYNEQFF.

This clonotype appeared a few times. The V and J genes are TRBV7-9 and TRBJ2-3; no clear D. The CDR3 contains 13 residues. With 7 bases removed from V and 0 bases from J, the gap between germline ends came to 8 bases. Germline V gives CDR1 SEHNR, CDR2 FQNEAQ (reference sequence). The CDR3 reads CASTLISTDTQYF. CDR3 DNA sequence: TGTGCCAGCACCTTGATAAGCACAGATACGCAGTATTTT.

The CDR3 protein is CSAWGASNPNEQYF. The CDR3, as DNA: TGCAGTGCTTGGGGGGCTAGCAACCCCAATGAGCAGTACTTC. The chain recombines TRBV20-1 with TRBJ2-5; possibly TRBD1 or TRBD2 for D (6 bases each). Germline V gene data show CDR1 as DFQATT and CDR2 as SNEGSKA (reference sequence). V gave up 5 bases and J gave up 11 bases, with 24 bases separating them. There are 14 residues in the CDR3.

The chain has TRBV12-3 or TRBV12-4 and TRBJ2-3, with D perhaps TRBD2 (5 bases). Trimming pared 3 bases from V and 0 bases from J, leaving 13 bases between. This CDR3 spans 16 amino acids. The CDR3 reads CASSLTVGSSTDTQYF. As DNA, the CDR3 is TGTGCCAGCAGTTTGACGGTAGGGAGTAGCACAGATACGCAGTATTTT.

This clonotype showed up many times. The rearrangement joins TRBV6-5 to TRBJ2-6, with D perhaps matching TRBD1 (6 bases). V dropped 2 bases and J dropped 1 base, with 6 bases sitting between them. CDR1 is MNHEY and CDR2 is SVGAGI in the germline V gene. The CDR3 spans 15 residues. The CDR3 loop reads CASSYRGSGANVLTF. CDR3 bases: TGTGCCAGCAGTTACAGGGGGTCTGGGGCCAACGTCCTGACTTTC.

The rearrangement links TRBV4-1 to TRBJ2-7; no reliable D call. V lost 1 base, J lost 2 bases, and 12 bases lay in between. Germline lookup yields CDR1 MGHRA and CDR2 YSYEKL. The CDR3 covers 15 residues. Written as DNA, the CDR3 is TGCGCCAGCAGCCAAGCTGAAGGTTCTACCTACGAGCAGTACTTC. Translating gives CASSQAEGSTYEQYF.

This clonotype came up many times. The CDR3 loop reads CSASTLARGDTQYF. CDR3 in DNA: TGCAGTGCTAGTACACTAGCGCGAGGAGATACGCAGTATTTT. The chain is built from TRBV20-1 and TRBJ2-3; TRBD2 matches 7 bases. The germline gives CDR1 DFQATT, CDR2 SNEGSKA (reference sequence). The CDR3 totals 14 residues. With V trimmed by 3 bases and J by 5 bases, 8 bases remained unmatched.